One and the same sample provided the 26 T cell receptor beta chains below, sequenced in a study of CD8 T cells in Susac syndrome. Random hexamers were used to reverse transcribe about 0.5 to 1 ug of RNA. TCRdb fed the immunoSEQ multiplex PCR reads into MiXCR, producing one record per CDR3 protein. The repertoire includes 300,000 or so distinct CDR3 sequences, roughly nine tenths of them detected once, and roughly 0.07% sits in the top ten. Sequenced: CD4+ T cells from PBMCs. Every receptor here comes from a human donor with multiple sclerosis.

The chain joins TRBV10-1 to TRBJ2-5; 7 nucleotides line up with TRBD1. Germline lookup yields CDR1 WNHNN and CDR2 SYGVQD (reference sequence). There are 14 residues in the CDR3. V shed 4 bases, J shed 3 bases, and the junction held 5 bases outside the gene matches. This CDR3 reads CASSGRRGKETQYF. CDR3 nucleotides: TGCGCCAGCAGTGGCCGCAGGGGGAAAGAGACCCAGTACTTC.

This clonotype appeared a few times. The gene calls are TRBV18 and TRBJ1-4; D possibly corresponds to TRBD1 (6 bases). This CDR3 has 13 residues. V gave up 5 bases and J gave up 5 bases, with 9 bases separating them. The germline V gene has CDR1 KGHSH and CDR2 LQKENI. This CDR3 is CASSGGRNEKLFF. The CDR3 nucleotides read TGTGCCAGCTCAGGGGGCCGGAATGAAAAACTGTTTTTT.

The chain has TRBV20-1 and TRBJ2-3, with 8 positions matching TRBD2. The CDR3 loop spans 15 amino acids. Unmatched junction bases numbered 10, after V lost 5 bases and J lost 3 bases. CDR1 and CDR2 from the germline V gene are DFQATT and SNEGSKA (reference sequence). DNA of the CDR3: TGCAGTGCTTGCTCCTTAGCGGGGCCGACAGATACGCAGTATTTT. Amino acids: CSACSLAGPTDTQYF.

The chain links TRBV2 to TRBJ2-1; possible D gene TRBD1, 6 bases. This CDR3 spans 13 amino acids. Trimming cost V 9 bases and J 5 bases, with 14 bases left between them. Germline CDR1 and CDR2: SNHLY and FYNNEI. The CDR3 loop reads CASSWTVNNEQFF. For the CDR3, the DNA is TGTGCCAGTTCGTGGACAGTTAACAATGAGCAGTTCTTC. Together with reference TRBV2 and TRBJ2-1, the CDR3 gives the full variable domain: EPEVTQTPSHQVTQMGQEVILRCVPISNHLYFYWYRQILGQKVEFLVSFYNNEISEKSEIFDDQFSVERPDGSNFTLKIRSTKLEDSAMYFCASSWTVNNEQFFGPGTRLTVL.

This clonotype was picked up one time. The V and J genes are TRBV20-1 and TRBJ2-3; D gene ambiguous. The CDR3 totals 12 residues. Germline V lookup: CDR1 DFQATT, CDR2 SNEGSKA (reference sequence). The V end was cut by 1 base, the J end by 5 bases, with 7 bases between. CDR3 DNA: TGCAGTGCTAGAGCCTTACAAGATACGCAGTATTTT. Encoded protein: CSARALQDTQYF.

The V gene is TRBV19, the J gene TRBJ1-1; weak D call: TRBD1 (5 bases). The germline V gene encodes CDR1 LNHDA and CDR2 SQIVND (reference sequence). The CDR3 extends over 13 amino acids. The germline V and J ends were trimmed by 5 bases and 10 bases, with 17 bases remaining between them. CDR3 sequence: CASSSEGQGRAFF. The CDR3 DNA follows: TGTGCCAGTAGTTCGGAGGGGCAGGGAAGAGCTTTCTTT.

This rearrangement joins TRBV20-1 to TRBJ2-3; tentative D call: TRBD1 (5 bases). CDR1 is DFQATT and CDR2 is SNEGSKA in the germline V gene (reference sequence). V was cut by 3 bases and J by 2 bases, with 6 bases left in between. The CDR3 spans 12 residues. The CDR3 DNA is TGCAGTGCTAGCGGACACACAGATACGCAGTATTTT. Amino acids: CSASGHTDTQYF.

The genes are TRBV7-2 and TRBJ2-3; D uncertain. The CDR3 extends over 15 amino acids. Germline values: CDR1 SGHTA, CDR2 FQGNSA. V lost 3 bases and J 0 bases, leaving 10 bases between the germline ends. CDR3 region: CASSFRLPSTDTQYF. DNA of the CDR3: TGTGCCAGCAGCTTTAGGCTACCTAGCACAGATACGCAGTATTTT.

The chain joins TRBV7-2 to TRBJ1-5, with no clear D. The V end was cut by 5 bases, the J end by 3 bases, with 8 bases between. Germline V gene sequence: CDR1 SGHTA, CDR2 FQGNSA. The CDR3 covers 13 residues. The CDR3 DNA reads TGTGCCAGCAGCGAAGGTCCCAATCAGCCCCAGCATTTT. Its protein is CASSEGPNQPQHF.

This chain links TRBV6-5 with TRBJ1-2; 8 positions agree with TRBD1. The germline V gene encodes CDR1 MNHEY and CDR2 SVGAGI. This CDR3 comprises 14 residues. With V trimmed by 0 bases and J by 4 bases, 1 base remained unmatched. CDR3 residues: CASSYSGQGYGYTF. The DNA for the CDR3 is TGTGCCAGCAGTTACTCTGGACAGGGCTATGGCTACACCTTC.

The V gene is TRBV19, the J gene TRBJ1-2, with D possibly TRBD1 on 5 matching bases. The germline V and J ends were trimmed by 4 bases and 8 bases, with 14 bases remaining between them. The CDR3 spans 13 residues. Germline CDR1 reads LNHDA; CDR2 reads SQIVND (reference sequence). CDR3 in amino acids: CASSTSPGWGYTF. The CDR3 coding sequence is TGTGCCAGTAGTACCTCCCCAGGGTGGGGCTACACCTTC.

The chain is built from TRBV9 and TRBJ2-5, with D perhaps TRBD1 (5 bases). V lost 2 bases and J 7 bases, leaving 12 bases between the germline ends. The CDR3 length is 13 residues. The V gene's germline CDR1 is SGDLS and CDR2 YYNGEE. CDR3 coding DNA: TGTGCCAGCAGCGTTAGGGGCTATGGGACCCAGTACTTC. Its translation: CASSVRGYGTQYF.

The chain is built from TRBV3-1 and TRBJ1-2; D not certain. V gave up 0 bases and J gave up 7 bases, with 12 bases separating them. This CDR3 comprises 14 residues. CDR1 is LGHDT, CDR2 YNNKEL, per germline (reference sequence). The CDR3 DNA reads as TGTGCCAGCAGCCAAGATTTCACAGCCCGTGGCTACACCTTC. Translation: CASSQDFTARGYTF.

This clonotype showed up just once. The J gene is TRBJ2-3, the V gene TRBV4-2; 7 bases line up with TRBD2. This CDR3 is built from 15 residues. V dropped 3 bases and J dropped 2; count of bases not matched to a gene: 5. Per the germline V gene, CDR1 is LGHNA and CDR2 is YNFKEQ. The CDR3 nucleotides are TGTGCCAGCAGCCAGAGTCTAGCGGTCACAGATACGCAGTATTTT. This encodes CASSQSLAVTDTQYF.

The V gene is TRBV6-5, the J gene TRBJ1-5; D is unclear. V was shortened by 2 bases and J by 5 bases, with 7 bases between the two germline ends. The germline V gene has CDR1 MNHEY and CDR2 SVGAGI. There are 13 residues in the CDR3. CDR3 region: CASSYGRYQPQHF. The CDR3 DNA reads TGTGCCAGCAGTTACGGGCGCTATCAGCCCCAGCATTTT.

The chain links TRBV7-9 to TRBJ1-1; D gene uncertain. Trimming took off 3 bases at V and 3 bases at J, with 11 bases between the two ends. The CDR3 is 14 residues long. Germline CDR1 and CDR2: SEHNR and FQNEAQ (reference sequence). The CDR3: CASSLNTGDTEAFF. The CDR3, as DNA: TGTGCCAGCAGCTTGAACACCGGGGACACTGAAGCTTTCTTT.

The chain uses TRBV20-1 and TRBJ2-7, with D maybe TRBD2 (6 bases). This CDR3 is built from 15 residues. Per the germline V gene, CDR1 is DFQATT and CDR2 is SNEGSKA (reference sequence). V was pared by 2 bases and J by 2 bases, with 16 bases between. This CDR3 is CSARIGGTYAYEQYF. The CDR3 bases are TGCAGTGCTAGAATCGGCGGGACTTATGCCTACGAGCAGTACTTC.

This sequence joins TRBV6-2 or TRBV6-3 and TRBJ2-7, with D hard to call. The CDR3 loop spans 15 amino acids. The V and J ends lost 0 bases and 5 bases respectively, with 14 bases between them. Germline V gives CDR1 MNHEY, CDR2 SVGEGT. The CDR3 bases are TGTGCCAGCAGTTACTCGGGAATCCGTAGCAACGAGCAGTACTTC. Translating it yields CASSYSGIRSNEQYF.

This chain links TRBV19 with TRBJ1-3, with TRBD1 as a possible D gene (6 bases). Germline CDR1 is LNHDA and CDR2 is SQIVND (reference sequence). CDR3 length equals 14 residues. V was pared by 9 bases and J by 4 bases, with 16 bases between. The CDR3 bases are TGTGCCAGCGTAACAGGGTTGGGAGGAAACACCATATATTTT. Encoded protein: CASVTGLGGNTIYF.

V is TRBV20-1 and J is TRBJ1-2; TRBD1 agrees at 8 bases. CDR3 length: 15 amino acids. The V gene end was trimmed by 5 bases and the J gene end by 4 bases; junction bases not matched to a gene: 12. CDR1 and CDR2 (germline): DFQATT, SNEGSKA (reference sequence). The CDR3 nucleotides read TGCAGTGCTTTGTCAAGGACAGGGATCGGCTATGGCTACACCTTC. Amino acids: CSALSRTGIGYGYTF.

The chain joins TRBV7-9 to TRBJ1-5; tentatively, D is TRBD1 (5 bases). Trimming pared 1 base from V and 6 bases from J, leaving 16 bases between. The CDR3 has 16 amino acids. Germline V gene lookup returns CDR1 SEHNR and CDR2 FQNEAQ (reference sequence). The CDR3 coding sequence is TGTGCCAGCAGCTTAGAAACGGGGCCTGACCTTCAGCCCCAGCATTTT. Translation gives CASSLETGPDLQPQHF.

V usage is TRBV30 and J usage is TRBJ1-1; D is possibly TRBD1 (5 bases). The germline V gene has CDR1 GTSNPN and CDR2 SVGIG (reference sequence). Trimming shortened V by 4 bases and J by 9 bases, and 18 bases separated the two germline ends. This CDR3 is 13 amino acids long. Here the CDR3 DNA reads TGTGCCTGGAAGGTGGAGGGGCGCGGGAAAGCTTTCTTT. Amino acid sequence: CAWKVEGRGKAFF.

CDR3 coding DNA: TGTGCCACCAGCAGAGAGGGGGGGGACACTGAAGCTTTCTTT. Translating it yields CATSREGGDTEAFF. The rearrangement links TRBV15 to TRBJ1-1; tentatively, D is TRBD1 (5 bases). Germline loops: CDR1 LNHNV, CDR2 YYDKDF (reference sequence). The germline V and J ends were trimmed by 0 bases and 3 bases, with 8 bases remaining between them. The length of the CDR3 is 14 residues. The full variable domain, with the rest looked up from reference TRBV15 and TRBJ1-1, is DAMVIQNPRYQVTQFGKPVTLSCSQTLNHNVMYWYQQKSSQAPKLLFHYYDKDFNNEADTPDNFQSRRPNTSFCFLDIRSPGLGDTAMYLCATSREGGDTEAFFGQGTRLTVV.

The chain couples TRBV18 to TRBJ2-1, with 7 bases lining up with TRBD1. This CDR3 is built from 17 residues. V lost 6 bases, J lost 3 bases, and 14 bases stayed unmatched. Germline CDR1 KGHSH, CDR2 LQKENI. For the CDR3, the DNA is TGTGCCAGCTCCCCCCCCTTTTGGGACAGCGTCTACAATGAGCAGTTCTTC. Amino acids: CASSPPFWDSVYNEQFF. The full variable domain, rest sourced from reference TRBV18 and TRBJ2-1, is NAGVMQNPRHLVRRRGQEARLRCSPMKGHSHVYWYRQLPEEGLKFMVYLQKENIIDESGMPKERFSAEFPKEGPSILRIQQVVRGDSAAYFCASSPPFWDSVYNEQFFGPGTRLTVL.

The chain links TRBV30 to TRBJ2-5, with a weak D call TRBD1 (6 bases). Germline CDR1 and CDR2: GTSNPN and SVGIG (reference sequence). The CDR3 is made up of 14 amino acids. The V end lost 4 bases, the J end lost 0 bases, and 12 bases lay between the germline ends. The CDR3 DNA is TGTGCCTGGAACCCAGGGGCGTACCAAGAGACCCAGTACTTC. This gives the protein CAWNPGAYQETQYF.

The gene calls are TRBV5-1 and TRBJ2-1; either TRBD1 or TRBD2 may fit D (5 bases each). Trimming removed 4 bases from V and 7 bases from J, with 18 bases in between. The V gene's germline CDR1 is SGHRS and CDR2 YFSETQ. CDR3 length equals 15 residues. The CDR3 region has the DNA TGCGCCAGCAGCCGGGACCACTCCCCCCCGAATGAGCAGTTCTTC. Residues: CASSRDHSPPNEQFF.